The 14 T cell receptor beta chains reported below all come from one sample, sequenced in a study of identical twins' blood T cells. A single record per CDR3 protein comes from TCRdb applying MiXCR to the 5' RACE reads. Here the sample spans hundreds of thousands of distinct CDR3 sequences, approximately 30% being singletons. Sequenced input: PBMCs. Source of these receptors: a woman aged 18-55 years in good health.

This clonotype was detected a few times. CDR3 bases: TGTGCCACACTAGCGGGAGGTTCAAAAGAGACCCAGTACTTC. It encodes CATLAGGSKETQYF. The chain uses TRBV10-3 and TRBJ2-5, with TRBD2 matching 12 bases. This CDR3 contains 14 residues. The germline gives CDR1 ENHRY, CDR2 SYGVKD. V dropped 10 bases and J dropped 3; count of bases not matched to a gene: 6.

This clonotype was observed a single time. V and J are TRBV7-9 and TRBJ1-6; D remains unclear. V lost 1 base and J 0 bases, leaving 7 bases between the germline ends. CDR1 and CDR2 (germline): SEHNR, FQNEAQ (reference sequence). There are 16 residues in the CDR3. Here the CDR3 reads CASSLVQSSYNSPLHF. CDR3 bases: TGTGCCAGCAGCTTAGTACAGAGCTCCTATAATTCACCCCTCCACTTT. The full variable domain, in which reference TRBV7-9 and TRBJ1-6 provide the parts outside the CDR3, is DTGVSQNPRHKITKRGQNVTFRCDPISEHNRLYWYRQTLGQGPEFLTYFQNEAQLEKSRLLSDRFSAERPKGSFSTLEIQRTEQGDSAMYLCASSLVQSSYNSPLHFGNGTRLTVT.

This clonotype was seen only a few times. This CDR3 is CSAPRPGTGDSPLHF. CDR3 sequence (DNA): TGCAGTGCCCCGCGACCCGGGACAGGGGATTCACCCCTCCACTTT. The V and J genes are TRBV20-1 and TRBJ1-6, with 10 bases that match TRBD1. This CDR3 has 15 residues. From germline, CDR1 is DFQATT and CDR2 SNEGSKA (reference sequence). J lost 8 bases, V lost 6 bases, and 10 bases had no gene match.

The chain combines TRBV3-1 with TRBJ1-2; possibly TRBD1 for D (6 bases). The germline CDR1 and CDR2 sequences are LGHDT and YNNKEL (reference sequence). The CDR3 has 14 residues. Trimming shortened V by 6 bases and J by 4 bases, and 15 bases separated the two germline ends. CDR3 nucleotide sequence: TGTGCCAGCAGAAGGCGGGGGGCCGGCTATGGCTACACCTTC. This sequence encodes CASRRRGAGYGYTF.

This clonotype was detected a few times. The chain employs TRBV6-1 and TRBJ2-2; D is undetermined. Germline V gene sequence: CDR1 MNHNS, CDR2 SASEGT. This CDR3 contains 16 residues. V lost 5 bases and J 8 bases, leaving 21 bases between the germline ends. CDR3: CASSFTPTSPPGELFF. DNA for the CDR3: TGTGCCAGCAGTTTCACACCGACATCCCCGCCAGGGGAGCTGTTTTTT.

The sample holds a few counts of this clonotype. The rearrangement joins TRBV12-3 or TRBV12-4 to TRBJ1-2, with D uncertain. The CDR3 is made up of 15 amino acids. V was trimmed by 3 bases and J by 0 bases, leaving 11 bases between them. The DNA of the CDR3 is TGTGCCAGCAGTTTTGGTCAGATCGCTAACTATGGCTACACCTTC. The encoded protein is CASSFGQIANYGYTF.

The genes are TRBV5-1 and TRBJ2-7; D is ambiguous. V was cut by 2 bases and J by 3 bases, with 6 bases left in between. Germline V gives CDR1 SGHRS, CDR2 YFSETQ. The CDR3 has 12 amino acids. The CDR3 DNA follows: TGCGCCAGCAGCTTCGGTTACTACGAGCAGTACTTC. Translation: CASSFGYYEQYF.

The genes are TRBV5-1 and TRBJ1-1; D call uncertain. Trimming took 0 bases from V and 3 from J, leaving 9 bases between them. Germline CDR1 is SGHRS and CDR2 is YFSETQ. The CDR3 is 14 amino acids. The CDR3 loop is CASSLVGSYTEAFF. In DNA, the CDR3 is TGCGCCAGCAGCTTGGTAGGCAGCTACACTGAAGCTTTCTTT.

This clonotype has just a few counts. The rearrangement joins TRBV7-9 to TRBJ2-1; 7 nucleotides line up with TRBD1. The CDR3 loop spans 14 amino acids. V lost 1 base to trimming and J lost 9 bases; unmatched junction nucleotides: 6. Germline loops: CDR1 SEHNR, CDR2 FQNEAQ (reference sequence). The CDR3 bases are TGTGCCAGCAGCTTAGAGACAGGGCGAAGTGAGCAGTTCTTC. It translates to CASSLETGRSEQFF.

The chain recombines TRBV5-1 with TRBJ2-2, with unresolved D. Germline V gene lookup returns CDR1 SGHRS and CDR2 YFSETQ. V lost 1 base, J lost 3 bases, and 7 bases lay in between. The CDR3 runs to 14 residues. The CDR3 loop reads CASSLSTYTGELFF. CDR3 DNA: TGCGCCAGCAGCTTGTCCACCTACACCGGGGAGCTGTTTTTT.

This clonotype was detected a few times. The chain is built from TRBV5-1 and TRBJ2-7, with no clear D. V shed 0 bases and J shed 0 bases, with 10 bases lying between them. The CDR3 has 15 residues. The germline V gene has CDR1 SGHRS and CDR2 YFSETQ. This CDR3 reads CASSLEKGISYEQYF. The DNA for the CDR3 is TGCGCCAGCAGCTTGGAAAAGGGTATCTCCTACGAGCAGTACTTC.

This chain's CDR3 is CAITSGEGDTQYF. The CDR3 nucleotides are TGTGCCATCACGTCAGGGGAAGGGGATACGCAGTATTTT. The chain joins TRBV28 to TRBJ2-3; a possible D gene is TRBD1 (6 bases). With 10 bases removed from V and 6 bases from J, the gap between germline ends came to 17 bases. CDR1 and CDR2 from the germline V gene are MDHEN and SYDVKM. The CDR3 has 13 amino acids.

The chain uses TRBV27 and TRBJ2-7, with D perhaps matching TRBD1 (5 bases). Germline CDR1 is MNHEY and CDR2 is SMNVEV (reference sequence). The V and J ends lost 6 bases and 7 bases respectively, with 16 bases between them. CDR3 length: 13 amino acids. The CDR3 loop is CASSHPPGFEQYF. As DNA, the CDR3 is TGTGCCAGCAGCCACCCCCCAGGGTTTGAGCAGTACTTC.

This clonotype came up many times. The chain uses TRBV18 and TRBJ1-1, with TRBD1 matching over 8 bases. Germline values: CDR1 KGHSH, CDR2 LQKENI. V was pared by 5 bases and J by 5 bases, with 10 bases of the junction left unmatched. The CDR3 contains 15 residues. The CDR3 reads CASSYYGQGKTEAFF. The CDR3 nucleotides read TGTGCCAGCTCATACTACGGACAGGGCAAGACTGAAGCTTTCTTT.